The 30 T cell receptor beta chains below were found in one sample sequenced in a study of Graves' ophthalmopathy and Graves' hyperthyroidism. Beta-chain TCR CDR3 regions were amplified from RNA transcripts. An initial RT-PCR round employing HTBI primers preceded a second-round multiplex PCR. TCRdb redid the calling of the multiplex PCR reads with MiXCR, one entry per CDR3 protein. The sample carries around 1,200,000 distinct CDR3 sequences, roughly two fifths recorded once. The sequencing input was peripheral blood or thyroid tissue (not recorded which). These receptors were taken from an adult man with Graves' hyperthyroidism.

The genes are TRBV27 and TRBJ1-1; the D is unclear. Between the trimmed V and J ends, which lost 3 bases and 0 bases, there was a span of 14 bases. Germline V lookup: CDR1 MNHEY, CDR2 SMNVEV (reference sequence). CDR3 size: 16 residues. CDR3: CASSFEGPHLNTEAFF. The CDR3 DNA reads TGTGCCAGCAGTTTCGAGGGCCCTCACCTGAACACTGAAGCTTTCTTT.

The J gene is TRBJ2-5, the V gene TRBV30, with 11 bases identical to TRBD1. V dropped 2 bases and J dropped 4; count of bases not matched to a gene: 6. From germline, CDR1 is GTSNPN and CDR2 SVGIG (reference sequence). The length of the CDR3 is 15 residues. CDR3 region: CAWSRRTGGRETQYF. The CDR3 bases are TGTGCCTGGAGTAGACGGACAGGGGGCAGAGAGACCCAGTACTTC.

The chain carries TRBV4-3 and TRBJ1-6; D not certain. This CDR3 is 14 amino acids long. Germline CDR1 is LGHNA and CDR2 is YSLEER. Trimming left V 2 bases short and J 9 bases short, with 11 bases between. CDR3 bases: TGCGCCAGCAGCCAACTTTCGATGATTTCACCCCTCCACTTT. Its translation: CASSQLSMISPLHF.

This clonotype has a count of ten or more. The rearrangement uses TRBV4-1 and TRBJ1-2; the D is unclear. In germline, CDR1 is MGHRA, CDR2 YSYEKL. CDR3 length: 15 residues. The V end lost 0 bases, the J end lost 4 bases, and 12 bases lay between the germline ends. Here the CDR3 reads CASSQDWSAFYGYTF. The CDR3 bases are TGCGCCAGCAGCCAAGATTGGTCGGCTTTCTATGGCTACACCTTC.

On this clonotype: The junction departs from the called germline gene at one end, perhaps through a read error. The chain is built from TRBV7-9 and TRBJ2-7; TRBD1 agrees at 8 bases. CDR1 SEHNR and CDR2 FQNEAQ come from the germline V gene (reference sequence). The length of the CDR3 is 14 residues. CDR3 in amino acids: CAGSPRDRPYEQYF. The CDR3 nucleotides read TGTGCCGGCAGCCCTCGGGACAGGCCCTACGAGCAGTACTTC.

This clonotype was counted many times. CDR3 in DNA: TGTGCCAGCAGCTTGGCGAGAGGGCAGAGCATGAACACTGAAGCTTTCTTT. Residues: CASSLARGQSMNTEAFF. The rearrangement joins TRBV5-6 to TRBJ1-1; D is ambiguous. Germline V gene lookup returns CDR1 SGHDT and CDR2 YYEEEE. Deletions cut 0 bases from V and 0 bases from J, with 15 bases between. The CDR3 is 17 amino acids.

This clonotype showed up just a few times. The chain combines TRBV4-3 with TRBJ1-4; 9 nucleotides agree with TRBD1. In germline, CDR1 is LGHNA, CDR2 YSLEER. The J segment lost 3 bases and the V segment lost 1 base, leaving 9 bases of the junction unmatched. There are 18 residues in the CDR3. CDR3 sequence reads: CASSQGTGGARANEKLFF. CDR3 DNA sequence: TGCGCCAGCAGCCAAGGAACAGGGGGCGCGAGGGCTAATGAAAAACTGTTTTTT.

The rearrangement uses TRBV2 and TRBJ2-5; a weak D match, TRBD1 (5 bases). CDR1 SNHLY and CDR2 FYNNEI come from the germline V gene. The germline V and J ends were trimmed by 6 bases and 9 bases, with 23 bases remaining between them. The CDR3 length is 15 residues. The CDR3, as DNA: TGTGCCAGCAGCCCACCACAGGATAGCAATCAGCCCCAGTACTTC. Residues: CASSPPQDSNQPQYF.

This clonotype was picked up many times. The V call is TRBV9, the J call TRBJ1-6, with D perhaps matching TRBD1 (5 bases). The germline V and J ends were trimmed by 4 bases and 9 bases, with 20 bases remaining between them. The CDR3 has 16 residues. Germline CDR1 is SGDLS and CDR2 is YYNGEE. CDR3 DNA: TGTGCCAGCAGCCCCCGGGACGCATGGTTTGGTTCACCCCTCCACTTT. The encoded protein is CASSPRDAWFGSPLHF.

This clonotype showed up just a few times. The chain links TRBV5-1 to TRBJ2-5; 8 nucleotides match TRBD1. The CDR3 totals 15 residues. V shed 4 bases and J 5 bases; nucleotides not matched to a gene: 10. The germline gives CDR1 SGHRS, CDR2 YFSETQ. The CDR3 DNA is TGCGCCAGCAGCCCCCAGGGGGCTAGGTATGAGACCCAGTACTTC. It codes for CASSPQGARYETQYF.

Comment on this clonotype: A read error may explain this, as a much larger clone is one base away. The CDR3 protein is CTSTSRWAESAQYF. For the CDR3, the DNA is TGTACCAGTACCTCCCGGTGGGCAGAGTCGGCCCAGTACTTC. The chain couples TRBV19 to TRBJ2-5; no reliable D call. The germline gives CDR1 LNHDA, CDR2 SQIVND (reference sequence). There are 14 residues in the CDR3.

Concerning this clonotype itself: An end of the junction differs from the germline gene, which may be a read error. The CDR3 protein is CASSQVHLATNEKLFF. The CDR3 DNA follows: TGCGCCAGCAGCCAAGTACACCTTGCAACTAATGAAAAACTGTTTTTT. The chain couples TRBV7-8 to TRBJ1-4; D remains unclear. In germline, CDR1 is SGHVS, CDR2 FQNEAQ. CDR3 size: 16 residues.

Of note for this clonotype: The junction shows a germline mismatch at one end, possibly a read error. The V gene is TRBV10-3, the J gene TRBJ2-2, with a tentative D call TRBD1 (6 bases). Germline V gives CDR1 ENHRY, CDR2 SYGVKD. The CDR3 is 16 amino acids. The DNA of the CDR3 is TGTGCCAGCAGTTACTCAATACAGGGCGACACCGGGGAGCTGTTTTTT. It encodes CASSYSIQGDTGELFF.

This clonotype was seen repeatedly, ten times or more. The chain joins TRBV29-1 to TRBJ1-2; D ambiguous. The CDR3 contains 13 residues. The germline CDR1 and CDR2 sequences are SQVTM and ANQGSEA. Trimming took off 3 bases at V and 4 bases at J, with 12 bases between the two ends. The CDR3 DNA is TGCAGCGTTGAGGGAGGAGGTGCCTATGGCTACACCTTC. It codes for CSVEGGGAYGYTF.

The V gene is TRBV4-3, the J gene TRBJ2-7; D is ambiguous. In germline, CDR1 is LGHNA, CDR2 YSLEER. CDR3 length: 16 amino acids. Trimming removed 4 bases at V and 4 bases at J, with 20 bases between. DNA for the CDR3: TGCGCCAGCAGCCCCCAACTGGGCAGAGCAGGTTACGAGCAGTACTTC. This codes for CASSPQLGRAGYEQYF.

Many counts were recorded for this clonotype. The chain links TRBV20-1 to TRBJ1-4; TRBD1 is a possible D gene (5 bases). Deletions cut 4 bases from V and 3 bases from J, with 9 bases between. Germline V gene lookup returns CDR1 DFQATT and CDR2 SNEGSKA (reference sequence). The CDR3 length is 13 residues. For the CDR3, the DNA is TGCAGTGCTACCAGGGTGGCTAATGAAAAACTGTTTTTT. Its protein product is CSATRVANEKLFF.

The chain links TRBV29-1 to TRBJ2-1; D gene unclear. The V gene's germline CDR1 is SQVTM and CDR2 ANQGSEA. V gave up 5 bases and J gave up 5 bases, with 7 bases separating them. The CDR3 loop spans 11 amino acids. The DNA for the CDR3 is TGCAGCGTTTGGGCGAACAATGAGCAGTTCTTC. It specifies CSVWANNEQFF.

The chain is built from TRBV25-1 and TRBJ1-5; TRBD1 matches 8 bases. V lost 1 base and J lost 9; bases outside the gene matches: 11. CDR3 size: 16 residues. Germline CDR1 and CDR2: MGHDK and SYGVNS. The CDR3 DNA reads TGTGCCAGCAGTGAATCGGGGACAGGTCCAATTCGGCCCCAGCATTTT. Protein product: CASSESGTGPIRPQHF.

The V call is TRBV19, the J call TRBJ2-5; 7 bases map to TRBD1. There are 15 residues in the CDR3. The germline V gene encodes CDR1 LNHDA and CDR2 SQIVND (reference sequence). After removal of 5 bases from V and 4 bases from J, the junction contained 10 bases not matched to a gene. The DNA of the CDR3 is TGTGCCAGTAGTCCACCACGACAGGGATCAGAGACCCAGTACTTC. It is translated as CASSPPRQGSETQYF.

For this clonotype: A much more abundant neighbour one base away suggests this may be a read error. The chain couples TRBV5-1 to TRBJ2-7; D gene uncertain. The germline V gene encodes CDR1 SGHRS and CDR2 YFSETQ. V was cut by 0 bases and J by 3 bases, with 10 bases left in between. This CDR3 comprises 14 residues. CDR3 amino acids: CASSLEPEDYEQYF. CDR3 nucleotides: TGCGCCAGCAGCTTGGAGCCAGAAGACTACGAGCAGTACTTC.

This clonotype was counted ten times or more. The V gene is TRBV7-9, the J gene TRBJ2-5; TRBD2 matches at 8 bases. The V segment lost 4 bases and the J segment 3 bases; nucleotides outside the gene matches: 4. This CDR3 comprises 14 residues. Germline V gene data show CDR1 as SEHNR and CDR2 as FQNEAQ (reference sequence). The CDR3 is CASSSGTRKETQYF. CDR3 nucleotides: TGTGCCAGCAGCTCCGGGACTAGAAAAGAGACCCAGTACTTC.

The chain combines TRBV11-2 with TRBJ2-7; D not certain. The germline gives CDR1 SGHAT, CDR2 FQNNGV. Deletions cut 0 bases from V and 1 base from J, with 16 bases between. This CDR3 contains 17 residues. CDR3 in DNA: TGTGCCAGCAGCTTAGATCATAGTTCAGGAAGGTCCTACGAGCAGTACTTC. Protein product: CASSLDHSSGRSYEQYF.

A few counts support this clonotype. The chain has TRBV4-1 and TRBJ1-5; D unclear. CDR3 length: 17 residues. Trimming removed 1 base from V and 4 bases from J, with 17 bases in between. Germline V gives CDR1 MGHRA, CDR2 YSYEKL. CDR3 DNA sequence: TGCGCCAGCAGCCAAGTTTTAGGAGGTGGCAATAATCAGCCCCAGCATTTT. Translating it yields CASSQVLGGGNNQPQHF.

The chain has TRBV20-1 and TRBJ2-5, with D possibly being TRBD1 or TRBD2 (6 bases each). Trimming shortened V by 0 bases and J by 7 bases, and 12 bases separated the two germline ends. There are 13 residues in the CDR3. Germline loops: CDR1 DFQATT, CDR2 SNEGSKA (reference sequence). In nucleotides, the CDR3 is TGCAGTGCTAGAGATCGGGGGCGTGGGACCCAGTACTTC. Translating gives CSARDRGRGTQYF.

This clonotype was seen ten or more times. This chain uses TRBV10-3 with TRBJ2-5; D might be TRBD2 (6 bases). CDR1 ENHRY and CDR2 SYGVKD come from the germline V gene. CDR3 length: 17 residues. The V end was cut by 3 bases, the J end by 1 base, with 18 bases between. The CDR3 loop is CAISEGRDSRPQETQYF. The CDR3 DNA reads TGTGCCATCAGTGAAGGACGGGACTCCCGCCCCCAAGAGACCCAGTACTTC.

The chain couples TRBV2 to TRBJ1-2; 9 nucleotides line up with TRBD1. Germline V gene sequence: CDR1 SNHLY, CDR2 FYNNEI. This CDR3 is built from 12 residues. CDR3 in amino acids: CARPTGGYGYTF. CDR3 nucleotide sequence: TGTGCTAGACCGACAGGGGGCTATGGCTACACCTTC.

This clonotype was seen at least ten times. The chain combines TRBV29-1 with TRBJ2-7; 8 positions agree with TRBD1. Germline V gives CDR1 SQVTM, CDR2 ANQGSEA. The CDR3 length is 13 residues. Trimming took 7 bases from V and 5 from J; bases not matched to a gene: 10. The CDR3 DNA sequence: TGCAGCGCCAGGACAGGGCAATTTCACGAGCAGTACTTC. Translating gives CSARTGQFHEQYF.

The V call is TRBV9, the J call TRBJ2-2, with 9 bases fitting TRBD2. V trimming: 2 bases; J trimming: 4 bases; junction bases outside the gene matches: 12. CDR1 and CDR2 from the germline V gene are SGDLS and YYNGEE. CDR3 length: 18 residues. In DNA, the CDR3 is TGTGCCAGCAGCGTGAATATAGCGGGAGCCTCGGGCACCGGGGAGCTGTTTTTT. Its translation: CASSVNIAGASGTGELFF. Drawing the rest from reference TRBV9 and TRBJ2-2, the complete variable domain is DSGVTQTPKHLITATGQRVTLRCSPRSGDLSVYWYQQSLDQGLQFLIQYYNGEERAKGNILERFSAQQFPDLHSELNLSSLELGDSALYFCASSVNIAGASGTGELFFGEGSRLTVL.

This clonotype turned up a few times. This chain links TRBV7-3 with TRBJ2-2, with a tentative D call TRBD2 (6 bases). CDR1 SGHTA and CDR2 FQGTGA come from the germline V gene. The CDR3 has 14 residues. The V gene lost 5 bases and the J gene lost 1 base, with 8 bases spanning the gap. CDR3 sequence: CASSPAGNTGELFF. CDR3 nucleotide sequence: TGTGCCAGCAGCCCAGCGGGGAACACCGGGGAGCTGTTTTTT.

In its sample, this clonotype was seen a few times. The V gene is TRBV10-3, the J gene TRBJ1-5, with D unclear. Per germline, CDR1 ENHRY and CDR2 SYGVKD. Trimming shortened V by 8 bases and J by 4 bases, and 12 bases separated the two germline ends. CDR3 length: 13 amino acids. The CDR3: CAISRAANQPQHF. Here the CDR3 DNA reads TGTGCCATCTCGCGGGCTGCAAATCAGCCCCAGCATTTT.